This T cell receptor (beta chain) was sequenced in a study of blood T cell repertoires in COVID-19. About the study: Material from acute and convalescent COVID-19 was sourced from the United States, Italy and Spain.

As processed by the authors: Amplification of reference gene primers provided the estimated nucleated cell counts. Produced via immunoSEQ multiplex PCR; TCRdb's table is partial and in-frame only. Clonal size and the V and J genes are those of that table, whereas D and trimming came from the DNA. This table has 200,000 to 300,000 clones, around 90% appearing once. V dropped 0 bases and J dropped 3 bases, with 19 bases sitting between them. CDR3 length equals 18 residues. Germline V gives CDR1 SGDLS, CDR2 YYNGEE. The sequence was collected from a woman aged 55-75 years with COVID-19, enrolled during active disease. The chain carries TRBV9 and TRBJ2-1, with D perhaps TRBD1 (6 bases). The sequenced material came from peripheral blood. The CDR3: CASSVATGTYYSYNEQFF. In DNA, the CDR3 is TGTGCCAGCAGCGTAGCTACCGGGACATACTATAGCTACAATGAGCAGTTCTTC.